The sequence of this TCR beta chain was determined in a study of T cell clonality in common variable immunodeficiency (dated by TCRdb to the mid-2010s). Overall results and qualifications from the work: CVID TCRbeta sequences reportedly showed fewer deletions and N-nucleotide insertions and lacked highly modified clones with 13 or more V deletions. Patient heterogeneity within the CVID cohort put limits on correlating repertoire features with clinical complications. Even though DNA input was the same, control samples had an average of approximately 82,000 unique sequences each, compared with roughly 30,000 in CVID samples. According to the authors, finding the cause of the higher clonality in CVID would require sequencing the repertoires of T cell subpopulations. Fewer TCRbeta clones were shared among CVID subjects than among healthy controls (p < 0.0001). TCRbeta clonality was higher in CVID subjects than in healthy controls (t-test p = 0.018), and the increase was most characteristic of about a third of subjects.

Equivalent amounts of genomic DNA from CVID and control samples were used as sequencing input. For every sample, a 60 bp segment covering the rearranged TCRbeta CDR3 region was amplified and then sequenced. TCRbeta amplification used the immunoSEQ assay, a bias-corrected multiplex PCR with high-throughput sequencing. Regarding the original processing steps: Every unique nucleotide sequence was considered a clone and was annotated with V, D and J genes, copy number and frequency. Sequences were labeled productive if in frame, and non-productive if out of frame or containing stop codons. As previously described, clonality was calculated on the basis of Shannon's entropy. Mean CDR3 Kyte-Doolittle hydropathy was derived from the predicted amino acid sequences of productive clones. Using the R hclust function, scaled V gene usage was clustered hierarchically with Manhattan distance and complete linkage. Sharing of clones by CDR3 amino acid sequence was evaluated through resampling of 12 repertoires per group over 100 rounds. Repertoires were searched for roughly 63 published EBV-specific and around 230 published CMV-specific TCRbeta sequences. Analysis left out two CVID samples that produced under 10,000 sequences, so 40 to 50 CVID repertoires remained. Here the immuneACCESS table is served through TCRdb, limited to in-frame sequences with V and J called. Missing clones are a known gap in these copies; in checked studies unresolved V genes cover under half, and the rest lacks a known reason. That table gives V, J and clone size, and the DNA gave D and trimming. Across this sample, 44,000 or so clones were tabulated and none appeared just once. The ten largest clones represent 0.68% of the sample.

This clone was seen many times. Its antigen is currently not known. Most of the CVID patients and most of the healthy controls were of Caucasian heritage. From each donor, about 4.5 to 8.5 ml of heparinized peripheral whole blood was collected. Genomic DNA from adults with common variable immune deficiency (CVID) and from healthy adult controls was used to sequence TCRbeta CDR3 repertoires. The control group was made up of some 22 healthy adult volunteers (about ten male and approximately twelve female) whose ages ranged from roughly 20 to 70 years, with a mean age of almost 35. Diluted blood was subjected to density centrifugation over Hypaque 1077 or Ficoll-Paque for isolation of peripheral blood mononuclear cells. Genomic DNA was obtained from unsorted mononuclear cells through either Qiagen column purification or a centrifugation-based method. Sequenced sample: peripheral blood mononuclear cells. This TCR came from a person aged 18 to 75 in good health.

The CDR3 DNA, read in part, is TGTGCCAGCAGCTTCGGACAGGGGGCTGGAAACACC. Translated, this gives CASSFGQGAGNT. The CDR3 reads in full as CASSFGQGAGNTIYF. The chain uses TRBV9 and TRBJ1-3, with TRBD1 matching 10 junction bases. The CDR3 goes on 3 residues after the read ends, and that part is filled in from the germline J gene. The germline V gene gives CDR1 as SGDLS and CDR2 as YYNGEE. The germline V and J ends show losses of 4 bases and 2 bases respectively, and no gene match explains 3 bases of the junction. The CDR3 starts with the cysteine, ends with the phenylalanine, and has 15 residues. The DNA shown is the part of the CDR3 that was read: 36 bases, in frame from base 1.